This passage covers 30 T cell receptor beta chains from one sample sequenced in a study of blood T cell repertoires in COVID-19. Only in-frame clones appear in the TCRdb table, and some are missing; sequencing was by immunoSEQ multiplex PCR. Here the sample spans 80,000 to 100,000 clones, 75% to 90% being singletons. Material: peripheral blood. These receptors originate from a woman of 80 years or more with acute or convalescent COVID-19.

The CDR3 nucleotides are TGCGCCAGCAGCTTGGGCCATCGGAGCGGGGGTTACGAGCAGTACTTC. Its translation: CASSLGHRSGGYEQYF. This rearrangement joins TRBV5-1 to TRBJ2-7; 8 bases are a match to TRBD2. There are 16 residues in the CDR3. Germline trimming cut 0 bases from V and 4 bases from J; bases unmatched to any gene: 9. CDR1 is SGHRS, CDR2 YFSETQ, per germline.

The CDR3: CASKTMIGELFF. The CDR3, as DNA: TGTGCCAGCAAGACAATGATCGGGGAGCTGTTTTTT. The chain carries TRBV6-5 and TRBJ2-2, with unresolved D. V lost 7 bases and J lost 7, with 10 bases in between. The CDR3 extends over 12 amino acids. Germline V gene lookup returns CDR1 MNHEY and CDR2 SVGAGI.

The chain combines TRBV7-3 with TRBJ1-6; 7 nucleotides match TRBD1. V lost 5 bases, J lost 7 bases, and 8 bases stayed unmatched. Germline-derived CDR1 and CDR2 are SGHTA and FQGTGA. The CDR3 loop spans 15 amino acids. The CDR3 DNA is TGTGCCAGCAGCCCAACAGGGGCTAAGAATTCACCCCTCCACTTT. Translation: CASSPTGAKNSPLHF.

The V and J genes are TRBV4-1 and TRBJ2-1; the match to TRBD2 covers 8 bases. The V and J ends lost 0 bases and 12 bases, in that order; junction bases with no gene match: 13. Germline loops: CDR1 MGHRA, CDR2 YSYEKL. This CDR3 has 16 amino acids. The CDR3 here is CASSQDPSGGLGMQFF. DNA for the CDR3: TGCGCCAGCAGCCAAGATCCCAGCGGGGGCCTGGGTATGCAGTTCTTC.

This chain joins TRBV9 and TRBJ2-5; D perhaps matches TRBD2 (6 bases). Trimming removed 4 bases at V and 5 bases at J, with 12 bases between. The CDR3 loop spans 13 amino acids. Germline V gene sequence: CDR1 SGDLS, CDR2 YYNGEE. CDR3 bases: TGTGCCAGCAGCTTCCGGGGGTGGGAGACCCAGTACTTC. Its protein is CASSFRGWETQYF.

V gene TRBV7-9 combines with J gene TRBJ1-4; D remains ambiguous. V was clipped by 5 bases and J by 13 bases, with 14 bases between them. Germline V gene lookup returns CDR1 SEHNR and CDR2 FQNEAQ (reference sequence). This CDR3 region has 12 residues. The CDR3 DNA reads TGTGCCAGCAGCACTCGAGAGGTCGGACTGTTTTTT. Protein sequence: CASSTREVGLFF.

The CDR3 DNA reads TGTGCCAGCTCACCGCAGGCCGGTGAAGCTTTCTTT. Translating it yields CASSPQAGEAFF. This chain uses TRBV18 with TRBJ1-1; D is unclear. Germline V gene data show CDR1 as KGHSH and CDR2 as LQKENI. With 3 bases removed from V and 7 bases from J, the gap between germline ends came to 9 bases. The CDR3 has 12 amino acids.

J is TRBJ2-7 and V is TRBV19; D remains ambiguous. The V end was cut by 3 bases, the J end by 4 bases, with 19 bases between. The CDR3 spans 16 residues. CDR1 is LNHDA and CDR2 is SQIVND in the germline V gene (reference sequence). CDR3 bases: TGTGCCAGTAGTATTCAGAACAGCTACTTCTTTTACGAGCAGTACTTC. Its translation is CASSIQNSYFFYEQYF.

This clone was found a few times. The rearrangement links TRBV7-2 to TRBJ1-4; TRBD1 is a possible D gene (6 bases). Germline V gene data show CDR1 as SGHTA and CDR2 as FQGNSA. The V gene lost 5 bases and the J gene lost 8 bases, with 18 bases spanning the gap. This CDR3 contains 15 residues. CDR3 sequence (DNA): TGTGCCAGCAGCGCCCGCAGGGGTCCGATGGAAAAACTGTTTTTT. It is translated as CASSARRGPMEKLFF.

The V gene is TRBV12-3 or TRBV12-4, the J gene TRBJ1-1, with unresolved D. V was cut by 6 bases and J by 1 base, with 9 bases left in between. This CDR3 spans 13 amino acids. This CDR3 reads CASRAGQNTEAFF. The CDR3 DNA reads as TGTGCCAGCAGAGCGGGCCAGAACACTGAAGCTTTCTTT.

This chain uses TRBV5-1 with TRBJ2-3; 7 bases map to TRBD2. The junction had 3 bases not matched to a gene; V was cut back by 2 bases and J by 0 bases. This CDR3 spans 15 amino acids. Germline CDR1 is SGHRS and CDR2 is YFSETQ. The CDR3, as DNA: TGCGCCAGCAGCTTCGTGGGGGGGAGCACAGATACGCAGTATTTT. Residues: CASSFVGGSTDTQYF.

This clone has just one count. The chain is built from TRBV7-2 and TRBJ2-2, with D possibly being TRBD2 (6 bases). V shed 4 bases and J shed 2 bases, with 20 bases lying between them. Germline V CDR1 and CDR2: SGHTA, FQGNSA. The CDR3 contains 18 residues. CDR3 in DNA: TGTGCCAGCAGCTCCGCCCTCGTGGACTATGGCAACACCGGGGAGCTGTTTTTT. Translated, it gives CASSSALVDYGNTGELFF.

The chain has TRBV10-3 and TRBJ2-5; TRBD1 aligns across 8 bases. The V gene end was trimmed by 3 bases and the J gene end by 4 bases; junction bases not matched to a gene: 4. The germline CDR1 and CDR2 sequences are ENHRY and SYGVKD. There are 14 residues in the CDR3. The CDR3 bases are TGTGCCATCAGTGACGGACAGGGAGGAGAGACCCAGTACTTC. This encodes CAISDGQGGETQYF.

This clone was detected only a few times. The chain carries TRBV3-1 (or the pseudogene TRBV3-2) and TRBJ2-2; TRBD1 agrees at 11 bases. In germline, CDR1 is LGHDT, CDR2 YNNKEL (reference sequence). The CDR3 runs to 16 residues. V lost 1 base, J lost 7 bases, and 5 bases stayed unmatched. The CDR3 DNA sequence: TGTGCCAGCAGCCAAGGGACAGGGGGCGCTTACGGGGAGCTGTTTTTT. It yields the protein CASSQGTGGAYGELFF.

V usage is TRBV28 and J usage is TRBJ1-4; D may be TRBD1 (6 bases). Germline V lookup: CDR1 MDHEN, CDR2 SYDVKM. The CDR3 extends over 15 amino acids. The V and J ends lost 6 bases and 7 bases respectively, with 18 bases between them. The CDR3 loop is CASRTPGHGGEKLFF. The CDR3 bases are TGTGCCAGCAGGACTCCGGGACATGGTGGTGAAAAACTGTTTTTT.

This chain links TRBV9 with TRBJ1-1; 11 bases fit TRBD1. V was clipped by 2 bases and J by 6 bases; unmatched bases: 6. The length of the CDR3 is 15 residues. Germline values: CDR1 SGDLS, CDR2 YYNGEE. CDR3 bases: TGTGCCAGCAGCGTGCGACCGGGACAGGGGGCTGAAGCTTTCTTT. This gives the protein CASSVRPGQGAEAFF. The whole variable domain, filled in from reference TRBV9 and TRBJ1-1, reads DSGVTQTPKHLITATGQRVTLRCSPRSGDLSVYWYQQSLDQGLQFLIQYYNGEERAKGNILERFSAQQFPDLHSELNLSSLELGDSALYFCASSVRPGQGAEAFFGQGTRLTVV.

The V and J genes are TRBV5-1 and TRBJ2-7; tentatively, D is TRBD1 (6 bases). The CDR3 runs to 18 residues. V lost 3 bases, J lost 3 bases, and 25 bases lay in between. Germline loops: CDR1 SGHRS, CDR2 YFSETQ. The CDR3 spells CASSSAPFQGRRVYEQYF. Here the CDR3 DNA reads TGCGCCAGCAGCTCCGCTCCCTTCCAGGGGCGCCGAGTCTACGAGCAGTACTTC.

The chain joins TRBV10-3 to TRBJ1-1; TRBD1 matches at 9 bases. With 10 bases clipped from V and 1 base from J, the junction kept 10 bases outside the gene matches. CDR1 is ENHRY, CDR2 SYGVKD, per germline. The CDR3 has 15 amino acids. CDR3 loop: CATFPPGQGNTEAFF. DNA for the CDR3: TGTGCCACCTTTCCCCCGGGACAGGGGAACACTGAAGCTTTCTTT.

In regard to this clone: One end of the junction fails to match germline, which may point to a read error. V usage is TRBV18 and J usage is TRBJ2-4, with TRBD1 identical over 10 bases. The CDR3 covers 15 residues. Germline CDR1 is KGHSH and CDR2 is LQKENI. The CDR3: CASSPSGQGLNIQYF. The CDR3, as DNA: TGTGCCAGCTCACCGTCGGGACAGGGGTTAAACATTCAGTACTTT.

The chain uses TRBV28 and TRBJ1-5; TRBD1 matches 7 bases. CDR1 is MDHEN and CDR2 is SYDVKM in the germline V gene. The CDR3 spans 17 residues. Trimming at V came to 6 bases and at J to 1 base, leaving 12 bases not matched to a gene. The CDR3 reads CASSRTKTGRSNQPQHF. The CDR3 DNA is TGTGCCAGCAGCCGCACCAAGACAGGGCGGAGCAATCAGCCCCAGCATTTT.

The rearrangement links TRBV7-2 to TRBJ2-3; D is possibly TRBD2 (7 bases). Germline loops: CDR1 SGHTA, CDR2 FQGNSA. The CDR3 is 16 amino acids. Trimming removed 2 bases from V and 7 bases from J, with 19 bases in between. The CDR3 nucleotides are TGTGCCAGCAGCTTAAGGGGGGGGTCCGAAGTGTATACGCAGTATTTT. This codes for CASSLRGGSEVYTQYF.

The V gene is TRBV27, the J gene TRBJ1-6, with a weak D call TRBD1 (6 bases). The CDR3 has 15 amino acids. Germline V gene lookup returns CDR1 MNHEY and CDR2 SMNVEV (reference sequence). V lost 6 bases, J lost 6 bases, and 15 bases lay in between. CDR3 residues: CASRGQGLANSPLHF. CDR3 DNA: TGTGCCAGCAGGGGTCAGGGGTTAGCTAATTCACCCCTCCACTTT.

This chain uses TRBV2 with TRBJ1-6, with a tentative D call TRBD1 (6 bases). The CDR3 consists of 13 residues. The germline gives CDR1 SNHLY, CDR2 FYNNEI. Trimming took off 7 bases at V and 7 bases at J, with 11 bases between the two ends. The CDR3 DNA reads TGTGCCAGCAATGGGGGCGGGAATTCACCCCTCCACTTT. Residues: CASNGGGNSPLHF. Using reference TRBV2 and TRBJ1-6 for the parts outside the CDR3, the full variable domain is EPEVTQTPSHQVTQMGQEVILRCVPISNHLYFYWYRQILGQKVEFLVSFYNNEISEKSEIFDDQFSVERPDGSNFTLKIRSTKLEDSAMYFCASNGGGNSPLHFGNGTRLTVT.

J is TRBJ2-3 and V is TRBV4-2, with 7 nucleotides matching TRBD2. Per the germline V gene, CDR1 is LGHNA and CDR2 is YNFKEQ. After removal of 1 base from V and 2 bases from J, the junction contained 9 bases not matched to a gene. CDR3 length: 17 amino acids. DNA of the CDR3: TGTGCCAGCAGCCAAGTTGGGCTAGCGGAGATCACAGATACGCAGTATTTT. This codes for CASSQVGLAEITDTQYF.

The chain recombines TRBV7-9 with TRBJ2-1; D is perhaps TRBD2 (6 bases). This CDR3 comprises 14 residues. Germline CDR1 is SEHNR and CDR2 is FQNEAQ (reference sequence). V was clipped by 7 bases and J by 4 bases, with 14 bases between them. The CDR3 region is CASILGTSYNEQFF. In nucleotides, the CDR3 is TGTGCCAGCATCCTCGGGACTTCTTACAATGAGCAGTTCTTC.

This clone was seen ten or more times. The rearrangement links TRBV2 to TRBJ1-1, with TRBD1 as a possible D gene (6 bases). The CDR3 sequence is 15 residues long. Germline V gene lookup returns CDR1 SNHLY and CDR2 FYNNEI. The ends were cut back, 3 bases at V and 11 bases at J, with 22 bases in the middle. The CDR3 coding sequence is TGTGCCAGCAGTGATACGACCGGGTCCCCAGGGGTCGCTTTCTTT. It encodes CASSDTTGSPGVAFF.

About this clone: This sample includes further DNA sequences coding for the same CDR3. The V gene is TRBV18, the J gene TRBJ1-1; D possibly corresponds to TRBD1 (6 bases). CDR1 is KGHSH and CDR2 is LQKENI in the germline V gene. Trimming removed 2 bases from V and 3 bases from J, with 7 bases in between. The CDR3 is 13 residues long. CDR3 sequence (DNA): TGTGCCAGCTCACCAAGACAGGACACTGAAGCTTTCTTT. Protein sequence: CASSPRQDTEAFF.

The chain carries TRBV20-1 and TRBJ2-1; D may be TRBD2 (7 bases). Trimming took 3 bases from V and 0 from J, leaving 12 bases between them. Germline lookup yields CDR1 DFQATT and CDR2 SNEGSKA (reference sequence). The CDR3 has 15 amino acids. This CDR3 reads CSASRGGLSYNEQFF. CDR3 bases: TGCAGTGCTAGTAGGGGGGGCCTCTCCTACAATGAGCAGTTCTTC.

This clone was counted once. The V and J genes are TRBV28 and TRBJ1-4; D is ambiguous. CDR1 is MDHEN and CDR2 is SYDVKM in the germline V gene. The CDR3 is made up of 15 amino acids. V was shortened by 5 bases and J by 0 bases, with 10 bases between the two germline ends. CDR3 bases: TGTGCCAGCAGTACCATGAGAGCAACTAATGAAAAACTGTTTTTT. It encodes CASSTMRATNEKLFF.

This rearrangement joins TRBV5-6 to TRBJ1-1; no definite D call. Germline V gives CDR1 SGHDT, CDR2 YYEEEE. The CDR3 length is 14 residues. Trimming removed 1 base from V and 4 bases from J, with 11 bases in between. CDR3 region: CASSLSYRSTEAFF. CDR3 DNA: TGTGCCAGCAGCTTGTCTTACAGATCCACTGAAGCTTTCTTT.